The present entry profiles one T cell receptor beta chain with its context. The sample has other DNA sequences that encode this CDR3 too. These data belong to a study of shared clonotypes between healthy human individuals. V lost 6 bases and J lost 1, with 6 bases in between. CDR1 and CDR2 (germline): MDHEN, SYDVKM. The CDR3 spans 12 residues. CD45RA+ naive and CD45RA-negative memory subsets were separated from CD4+ cells. Method: immunoSEQ multiplex PCR; TCRdb's copy keeps in-frame clones and lacks some. This sample has some 2,500,000 clones, with about 90% found just once. The V and J genes are TRBV28 and TRBJ1-1, with D unresolved. The receptor comes from a young man in good health. Some clones in this sample may be carry-over from other donors' samples. The sequencing sample was made of naive CD4+ T cells from PBMCs. Sample subset: CD45RA+ positively selected. The CDR3 sequence: CASRRGNTEAFF. CDR3 sequence (DNA): TGTGCCAGCAGGAGAGGGAACACTGAAGCTTTCTTT.